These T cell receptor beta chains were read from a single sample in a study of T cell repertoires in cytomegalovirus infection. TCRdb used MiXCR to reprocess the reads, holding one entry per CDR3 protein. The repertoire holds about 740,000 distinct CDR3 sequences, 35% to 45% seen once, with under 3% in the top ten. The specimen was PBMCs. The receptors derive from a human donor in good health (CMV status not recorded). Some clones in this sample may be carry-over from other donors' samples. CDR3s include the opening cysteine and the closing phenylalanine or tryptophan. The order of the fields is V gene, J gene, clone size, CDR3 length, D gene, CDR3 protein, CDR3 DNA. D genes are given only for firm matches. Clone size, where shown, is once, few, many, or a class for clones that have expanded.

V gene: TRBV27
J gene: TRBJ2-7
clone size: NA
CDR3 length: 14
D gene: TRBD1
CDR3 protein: CASSYGQGLYEQYF
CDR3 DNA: TGTGCCAGCAGCTACGGACAGGGTCTCTACGAGCAGTACTTC

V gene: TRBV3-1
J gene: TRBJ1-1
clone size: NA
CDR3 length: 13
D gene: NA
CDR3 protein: CASSLSPILEAFF
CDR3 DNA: TGTGCCAGCAGCCTTTCACCAATCCTCGAAGCTTTCTTT

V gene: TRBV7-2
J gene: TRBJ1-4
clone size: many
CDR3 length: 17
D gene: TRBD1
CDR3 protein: CASSLAGRQGARGKLFF
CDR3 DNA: TGTGCCAGCAGCTTAGCCGGGAGACAGGGGGCGCGTGGAAAACTGTTTTTT

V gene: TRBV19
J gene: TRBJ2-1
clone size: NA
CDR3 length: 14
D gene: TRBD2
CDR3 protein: CASTGRAGNNEQFF
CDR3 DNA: TGTGCCAGTACTGGTCGAGCGGGAAACAATGAGCAGTTCTTC

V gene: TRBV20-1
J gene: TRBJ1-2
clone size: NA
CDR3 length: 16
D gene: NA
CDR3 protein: CSARPILFTEPHGYTF
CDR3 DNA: TGCAGTGCTAGACCCATCCTTTTCACTGAGCCGCATGGCTACACCTTC

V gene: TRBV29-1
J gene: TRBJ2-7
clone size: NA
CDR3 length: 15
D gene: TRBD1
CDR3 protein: CSAIGPGTDHYEQYF
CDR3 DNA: TGCAGCGCAATTGGCCCCGGGACAGACCACTACGAGCAGTACTTC

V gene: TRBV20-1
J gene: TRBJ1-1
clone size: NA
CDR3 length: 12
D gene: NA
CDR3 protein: CSARADKHEAFF
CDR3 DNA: TGCAGTGCTAGAGCCGACAAACATGAAGCTTTCTTT

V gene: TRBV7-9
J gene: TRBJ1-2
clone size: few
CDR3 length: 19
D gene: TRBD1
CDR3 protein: CASSTPGEGLDRGPDGYTF
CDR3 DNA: TGTGCCAGCAGCACCCCCGGCGAGGGGCTAGACAGGGGTCCTGATGGCTACACCTTC

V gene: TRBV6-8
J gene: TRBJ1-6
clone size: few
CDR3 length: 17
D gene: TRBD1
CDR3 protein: CASSYSHGQGAGSPLHF
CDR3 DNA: TGTGCCAGCAGTTACTCCCATGGACAGGGGGCGGGATCACCCCTCCACTTT

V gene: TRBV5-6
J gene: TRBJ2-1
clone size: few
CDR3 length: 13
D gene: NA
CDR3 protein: CASSSLGAGEQFF
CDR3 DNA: TGTGCCAGCAGCTCACTGGGCGCCGGAGAGCAGTTCTTC

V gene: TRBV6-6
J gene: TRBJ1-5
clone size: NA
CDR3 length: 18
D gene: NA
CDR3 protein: CASDGPAPSGGRGQPQHF
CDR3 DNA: TGTGCCAGCGATGGTCCCGCGCCGAGCGGGGGTCGGGGACAGCCCCAGCATTTT

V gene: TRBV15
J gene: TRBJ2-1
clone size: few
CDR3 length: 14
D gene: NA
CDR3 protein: CATSRDLASNEQFF
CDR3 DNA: TGTGCCACCAGCAGAGATCTAGCGTCGAATGAGCAGTTCTTC

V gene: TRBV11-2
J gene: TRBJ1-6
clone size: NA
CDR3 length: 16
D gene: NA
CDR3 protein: CASSLGLISYNSPLHF
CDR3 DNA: TGTGCCAGCAGCTTAGGACTGATCTCCTATAATTCACCCCTCCACTTT

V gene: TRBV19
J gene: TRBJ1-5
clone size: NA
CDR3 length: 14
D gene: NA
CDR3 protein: CASYEGNPHQPQHF
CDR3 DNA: TGTGCCAGTTATGAGGGGAACCCCCATCAGCCCCAGCATTTT

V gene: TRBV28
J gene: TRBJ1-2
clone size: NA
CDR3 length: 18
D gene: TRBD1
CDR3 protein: CASSLLTGTGAWVDGYTF
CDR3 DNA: TGTGCCAGCAGTCTCCTCACCGGGACAGGGGCTTGGGTCGATGGCTACACCTTC

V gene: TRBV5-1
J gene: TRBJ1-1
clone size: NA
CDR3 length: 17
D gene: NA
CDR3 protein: CARSLAVNSRGDTEAFF
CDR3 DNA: TGCGCCAGAAGCTTGGCCGTTAATAGCCGCGGGGACACGGAAGCTTTCTTT

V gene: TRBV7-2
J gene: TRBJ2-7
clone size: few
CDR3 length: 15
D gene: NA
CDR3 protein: CASSPPPHNNYEQYF
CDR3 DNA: TGTGCCAGCAGCCCTCCCCCCCACAACAACTACGAGCAGTACTTC

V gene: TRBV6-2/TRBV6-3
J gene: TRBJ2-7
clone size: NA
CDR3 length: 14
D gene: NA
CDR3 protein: CASSYRDNSYYQYF
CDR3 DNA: TGTGCCAGCAGTTACCGGGACAACTCCTACTATCAGTACTTC

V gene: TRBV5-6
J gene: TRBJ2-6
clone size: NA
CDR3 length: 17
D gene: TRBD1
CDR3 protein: CASSRGQASSGANVLTF
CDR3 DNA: TGTGCCAGCAGCCGCGGACAGGCAAGCTCTGGGGCCAACGTCCTGACTTTC

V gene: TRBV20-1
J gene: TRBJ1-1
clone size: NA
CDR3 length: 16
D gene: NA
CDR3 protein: CSAARQGFFMHTEAFF
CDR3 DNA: TGCAGTGCCGCGAGGCAGGGGTTTTTTATGCACACTGAAGCTTTCTTT

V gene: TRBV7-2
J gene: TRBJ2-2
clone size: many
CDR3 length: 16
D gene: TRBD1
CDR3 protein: CASSPRQGVITGELFF
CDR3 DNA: TGTGCCAGCAGCCCCCGACAGGGGGTAATCACCGGGGAGCTGTTTTTT

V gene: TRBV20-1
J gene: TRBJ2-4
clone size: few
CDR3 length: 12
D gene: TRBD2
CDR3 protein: CSASSGPNIQYF
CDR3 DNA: TGCAGTGCTTCTAGCGGGCCAAACATTCAGTACTTC

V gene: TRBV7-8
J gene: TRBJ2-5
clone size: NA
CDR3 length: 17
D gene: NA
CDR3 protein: CASSLRRETTFQETQYF
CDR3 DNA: TGTGCCAGCAGCTTACGCAGGGAGACCACCTTCCAAGAGACCCAGTACTTC

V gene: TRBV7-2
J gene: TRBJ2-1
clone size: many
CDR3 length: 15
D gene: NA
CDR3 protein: CASSFTVGPYNEQFF
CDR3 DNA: TGTGCCAGCAGCTTTACGGTCGGTCCCTACAATGAGCAGTTCTTC

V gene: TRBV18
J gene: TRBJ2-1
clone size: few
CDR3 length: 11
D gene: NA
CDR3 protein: CASSKDPEQFF
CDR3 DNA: TGTGCCAGCTCGAAGGACCCGGAGCAGTTCTTC

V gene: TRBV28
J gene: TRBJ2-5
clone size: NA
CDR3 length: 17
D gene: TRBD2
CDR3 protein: CASTLLGLAGNQETQYF
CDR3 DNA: TGTGCCAGCACCCTTTTGGGACTAGCGGGTAACCAAGAGACCCAGTACTTC

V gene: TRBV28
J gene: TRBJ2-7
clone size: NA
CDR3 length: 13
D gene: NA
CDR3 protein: CASSFLADYEQYF
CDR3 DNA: TGTGCCAGCAGTTTCCTGGCAGACTACGAGCAGTACTTC

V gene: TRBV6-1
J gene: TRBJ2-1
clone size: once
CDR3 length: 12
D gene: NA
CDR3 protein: CASSEAPVVQFF
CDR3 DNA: TGTGCCAGCAGTGAAGCGCCGGTAGTGCAGTTCTTC

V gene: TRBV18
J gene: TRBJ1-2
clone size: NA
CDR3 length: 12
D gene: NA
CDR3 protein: CASSSGLNADTF
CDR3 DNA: TGTGCCAGCTCATCCGGACTAAACGCTGACACCTTC

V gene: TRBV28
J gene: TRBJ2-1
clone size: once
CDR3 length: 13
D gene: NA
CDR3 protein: CASSPRASNEQFF
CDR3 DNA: TGTGCCAGCAGTCCCCGGGCTAGCAATGAGCAGTTCTTC

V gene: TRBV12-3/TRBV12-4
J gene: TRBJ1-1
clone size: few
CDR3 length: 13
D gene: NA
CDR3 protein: CASTEGLNTEAFF
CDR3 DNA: TGTGCCAGCACGGAGGGTTTGAACACTGAAGCTTTCTTT

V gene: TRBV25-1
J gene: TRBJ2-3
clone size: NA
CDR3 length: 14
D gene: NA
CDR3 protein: CASSEHRLTDTQYF
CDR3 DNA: TGTGCCAGCAGTGAGCATCGACTCACAGATACGCAGTATTTT

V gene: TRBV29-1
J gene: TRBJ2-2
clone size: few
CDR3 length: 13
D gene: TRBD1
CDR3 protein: CSVATGVTGELFF
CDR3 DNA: TGCAGCGTCGCAACAGGGGTCACCGGGGAGCTGTTTTTT

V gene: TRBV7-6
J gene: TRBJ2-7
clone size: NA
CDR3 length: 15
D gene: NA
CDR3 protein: CASSPPWGATYEQYF
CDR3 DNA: TGTGCCAGCAGCCCCCCCTGGGGGGCGACCTACGAGCAGTACTTC

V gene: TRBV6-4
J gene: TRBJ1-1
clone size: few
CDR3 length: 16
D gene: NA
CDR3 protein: CASSDSFAGANTEAFF
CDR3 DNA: TGTGCCAGCAGTGACTCGTTCGCCGGGGCGAACACTGAAGCTTTCTTT

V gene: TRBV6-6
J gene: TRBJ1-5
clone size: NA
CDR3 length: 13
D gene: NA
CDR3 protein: CAICRDGNQPQHF
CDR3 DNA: TGTGCCATCTGCAGGGATGGCAATCAGCCCCAGCATTTT

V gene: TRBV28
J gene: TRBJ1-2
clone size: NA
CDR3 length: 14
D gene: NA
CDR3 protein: CASRYTGGNYGYTF
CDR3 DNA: TGTGCCAGCAGATACACGGGAGGGAACTATGGCTACACCTTC

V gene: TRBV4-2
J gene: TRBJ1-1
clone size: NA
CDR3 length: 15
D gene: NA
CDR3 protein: CASSQETGRVTEAFF
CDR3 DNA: TGTGCCAGCAGCCAAGAAACAGGGAGAGTCACTGAAGCTTTCTTT

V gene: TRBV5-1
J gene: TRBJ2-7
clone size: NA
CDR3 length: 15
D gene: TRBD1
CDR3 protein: CASSPGGDRVGEQYF
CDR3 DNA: TGCGCCAGCAGCCCCGGAGGGGACAGGGTCGGTGAGCAGTACTTC

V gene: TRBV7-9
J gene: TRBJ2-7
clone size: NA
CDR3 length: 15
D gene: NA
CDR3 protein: CASSLGGGNSYEQYF
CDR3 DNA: TGTGCCAGCAGCTTGGGAGGGGGAAACTCCTACGAGCAGTACTTC

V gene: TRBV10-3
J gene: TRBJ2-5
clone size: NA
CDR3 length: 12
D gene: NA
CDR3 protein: CAISETEGAQYF
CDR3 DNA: TGTGCCATCAGCGAGACAGAAGGGGCCCAGTACTTC

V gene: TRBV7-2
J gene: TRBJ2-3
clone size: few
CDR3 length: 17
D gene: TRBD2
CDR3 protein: CASSLGLAGGGTDTQYF
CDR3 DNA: TGTGCCAGCAGCTTAGGACTAGCGGGAGGTGGCACAGATACGCAGTATTTT

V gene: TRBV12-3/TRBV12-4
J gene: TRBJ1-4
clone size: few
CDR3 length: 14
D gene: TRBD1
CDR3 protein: CASSLAPGGEKLFF
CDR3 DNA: TGTGCCAGCAGTTTGGCCCCAGGGGGGGAAAAACTGTTTTTT

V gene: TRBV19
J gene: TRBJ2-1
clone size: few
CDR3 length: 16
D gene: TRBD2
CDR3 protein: CASSATQAGGPNEQFF
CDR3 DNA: TGTGCCAGTAGTGCGACGCAAGCGGGAGGGCCCAATGAGCAGTTCTTC

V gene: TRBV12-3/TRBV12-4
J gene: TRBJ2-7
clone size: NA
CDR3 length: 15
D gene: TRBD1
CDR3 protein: CASSDPGQTLYEQYF
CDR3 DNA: TGTGCCAGCAGTGACCCGGGACAGACCCTCTACGAGCAGTACTTC

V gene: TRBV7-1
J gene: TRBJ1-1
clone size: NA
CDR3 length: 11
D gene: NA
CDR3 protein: CASSKDPEAFF
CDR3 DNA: TGTGCCAGCAGTAAGGATCCTGAAGCTTTCTTT

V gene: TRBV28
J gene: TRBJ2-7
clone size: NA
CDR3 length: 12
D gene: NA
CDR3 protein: CASMGGVYEQYF
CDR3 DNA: TGTGCCAGCATGGGCGGCGTCTACGAGCAGTACTTC

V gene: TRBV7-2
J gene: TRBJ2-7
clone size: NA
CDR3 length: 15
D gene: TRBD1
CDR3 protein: CASSLGQGAPHEQYF
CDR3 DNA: TGTGCCAGCAGCTTAGGACAGGGGGCTCCCCACGAGCAGTACTTC

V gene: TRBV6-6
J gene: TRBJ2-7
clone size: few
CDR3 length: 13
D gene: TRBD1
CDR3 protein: CASSGTGADEQYF
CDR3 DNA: TGTGCCAGTTCTGGGACAGGCGCTGACGAGCAGTACTTC

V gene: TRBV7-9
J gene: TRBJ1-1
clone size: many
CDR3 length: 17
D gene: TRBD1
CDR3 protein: CASSLGGTGGPDTEAFF
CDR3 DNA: TGTGCCAGCAGCTTAGGAGGGACAGGGGGCCCAGACACTGAAGCTTTCTTT

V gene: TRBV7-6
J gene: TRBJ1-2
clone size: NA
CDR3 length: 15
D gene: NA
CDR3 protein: CASSPQHTYNYGYTF
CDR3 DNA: TGTGCCAGCAGCCCGCAGCACACCTATAACTATGGCTACACCTTC

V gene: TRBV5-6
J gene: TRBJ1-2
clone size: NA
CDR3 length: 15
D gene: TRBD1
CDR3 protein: CASSALQGPNYGYTF
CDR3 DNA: TGTGCCAGCAGCGCATTACAGGGGCCTAACTATGGCTACACCTTC

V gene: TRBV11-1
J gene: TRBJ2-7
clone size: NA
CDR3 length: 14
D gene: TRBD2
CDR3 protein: CASSARGGLSEQYF
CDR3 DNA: TGTGCCAGCAGCGCGCGGGGGGGCTTATCCGAGCAGTACTTC

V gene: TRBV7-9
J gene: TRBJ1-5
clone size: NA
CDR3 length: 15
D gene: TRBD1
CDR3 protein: CASSLGTGLSQPQHF
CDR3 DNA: TGTGCCAGCAGCTTGGGGACAGGGCTGAGCCAGCCCCAGCATTTT

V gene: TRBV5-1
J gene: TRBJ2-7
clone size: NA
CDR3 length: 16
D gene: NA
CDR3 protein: CASSPERGVAPYEQYF
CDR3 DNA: TGCGCCAGCAGCCCCGAGAGGGGGGTAGCCCCCTACGAGCAGTACTTC

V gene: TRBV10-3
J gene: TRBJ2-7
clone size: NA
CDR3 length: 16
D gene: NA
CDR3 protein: CAISEADSQRAYEQYF
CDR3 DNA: TGTGCCATCAGTGAGGCTGACTCGCAGCGGGCCTACGAGCAGTACTTC

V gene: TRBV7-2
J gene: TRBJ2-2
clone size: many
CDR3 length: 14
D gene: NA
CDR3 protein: CASRRAPNTGELFF
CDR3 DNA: TGTGCCAGCCGGCGCGCGCCGAACACCGGGGAGCTGTTTTTT

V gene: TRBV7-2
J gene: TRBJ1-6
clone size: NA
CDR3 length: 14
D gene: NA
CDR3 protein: CASSLGQRNSPLHF
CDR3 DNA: TGTGCCAGCAGCTTAGGGCAGAGAAATTCACCCCTCCACTTT

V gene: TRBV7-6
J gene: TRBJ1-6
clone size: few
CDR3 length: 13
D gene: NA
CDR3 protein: CASSSRTDSPLHF
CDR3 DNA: TGTGCCAGCAGCTCGCGAACGGACTCACCCCTCCACTTT

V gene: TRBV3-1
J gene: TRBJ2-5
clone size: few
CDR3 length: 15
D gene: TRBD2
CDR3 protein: CASSQESGGQETQYF
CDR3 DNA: TGTGCCAGCAGCCAAGAGAGCGGGGGCCAAGAGACCCAGTACTTC